This TCR beta chain came from a study of T cells after yellow fever vaccination. This clonotype appeared a few times. One entry per CDR3 protein, called by TCRdb with MiXCR from the 5' RACE reads. This table has a few hundred thousand distinct CDR3 sequences, around 4.9% appearing once. Per the germline V gene, CDR1 is LGHNA and CDR2 is YSLEER. The CDR3 runs 14 residues. V was pared by 0 bases and J by 1 base, with 3 bases between. The chain couples TRBV4-3 to TRBJ2-2; D uncertain. The starting material was CD4+ T cells sorted from PBMCs, obtained on the day of the yellow fever booster vaccination. The sequence was obtained from a man between 18 and 29 years old who received the YFV17D yellow fever vaccine. CDR3 sequence: CASSQDRNTGELFF. The CDR3 DNA follows: TGCGCCAGCAGCCAAGACAGGAACACCGGGGAGCTGTTTTTT.